The rows below give T cell receptor beta chains drawn from one sample of a study of T cell responses to AZD1222 COVID-19 vaccine. Clones were sequenced by immunoSEQ multiplex PCR, and TCRdb holds only the in-frame ones, with some missing. The sample lists about 220,000 clones; 93% were seen once. Sequencing was performed on peripheral blood, taken on day 0 of MenACWY control vaccination. These receptors were collected from an adult in good health. The CDR3 runs from the conserved cysteine through the conserved F or W. A D gene is named only where the DNA matches it firmly. Not every row has a clone size; where given, it reads once, few, many or a size class.

>NA|TRBV7-9|TRBJ1-1|NA
CASRDGQWNTEAFF
TGTGCCAGCAGGGACGGACAGTGGAACACTGAAGCTTTCTTT
>NA|TRBV6-5|TRBJ1-5|NA
CASSYLGLGQPQHF
TGTGCCAGCAGTTACCTGGGTCTTGGGCAGCCCCAGCATTTT
>once|TRBV30|TRBJ1-6|TRBD1
CAWRGQGRGSPLHF
TGTGCCTGGAGAGGACAGGGAAGAGGCTCACCCCTCCACTTT
>once|TRBV2|TRBJ1-5|NA
CASSESGYGNQPQHF
TGTGCCAGCAGTGAGTCAGGGTATGGCAATCAGCCCCAGCATTTT
>once|TRBV5-1|TRBJ2-5|TRBD2
CASSLGTSGGETQYF
TGCGCCAGCAGCCTCGGGACTAGCGGGGGAGAGACCCAGTACTTC
>NA|TRBV5-4|TRBJ2-2|TRBD1
CASRGRRQGSTGELFF
TGTGCCAGCAGGGGCAGGCGACAGGGTTCAACCGGGGAGCTGTTTTTT
>few|TRBV5-4|TRBJ1-5|NA
CASSLKPGAEPQHF
TGTGCCAGCAGCTTAAAACCCGGGGCGGAGCCCCAGCATTTT
>NA|TRBV6-1|TRBJ2-2|NA
CASSELGLRNTGELFF
TGTGCCAGCAGTGAGTTGGGACTCAGAAACACCGGGGAGCTGTTTTTT
>NA|TRBV7-9|TRBJ1-2|NA
CASSSEVGEGGYTF
TGTGCCAGCAGCTCGGAGGTGGGGGAAGGAGGCTACACCTTC
>NA|TRBV30|TRBJ2-1|NA
CAWSGVSIEQFF
TGTGCCTGGAGTGGCGTCAGTATTGAGCAGTTCTTC
>NA|TRBV30|TRBJ2-1|TRBD2
CAWSVIAGGDNEQFF
TGTGCCTGGAGTGTAATAGCGGGCGGAGACAATGAGCAGTTCTTC
>NA|TRBV10-1|TRBJ1-6|NA
CASSEDTYRDRYSPLHF
TGCGCCAGCAGTGAGGACACATACCGGGATAGGTATTCACCCCTCCACTTT
>once|TRBV2|TRBJ1-5|TRBD1
CASSGQGPQPQHF
TGTGCCAGCAGCGGACAGGGCCCTCAGCCCCAGCATTTT
>once|TRBV11-2|TRBJ2-1|NA
CASSLGGYNEQFF
TGTGCCAGCAGCTTAGGAGGTTACAATGAGCAGTTCTTC
>NA|TRBV5-4|TRBJ1-2|NA
CASSFWTGAPYGYTF
TGTGCCAGCAGCTTCTGGACGGGAGCTCCCTATGGCTACACCTTC
>NA|TRBV10-2|TRBJ2-7|TRBD1
CASSEETGGKYEQYF
TGCGCCAGCAGTGAGGAGACAGGGGGCAAGTACGAGCAGTACTTC
>NA|TRBV5-4|TRBJ1-3|TRBD1
CASSLAQGGPGNTIYF
TGTGCCAGCAGCTTGGCTCAGGGGGGCCCTGGAAACACCATATATTTT
>NA|TRBV21-1|TRBJ1-1|NA
CASSKAMNTEAFF
TGTGCCAGCAGCAAAGCGATGAACACTGAAGCTTTCTTT
>NA|TRBV3-1/TRBV3-2|TRBJ2-5|TRBD2
CASSHRLAGGQKQETQYF
TGTGCCAGCAGCCATCGACTAGCGGGGGGCCAAAAACAAGAGACCCAGTACTTC
>NA|TRBV2|TRBJ1-1|NA
CASSENDAGYEAFF
TGTGCCAGCAGTGAAAACGATGCGGGCTATGAAGCTTTCTTT
>NA|TRBV28|TRBJ2-3|TRBD2
CASSSPGGGQRQYF
TGTGCCAGCAGTTCCCCGGGGGGGGGCCAGAGGCAGTATTTT
>NA|TRBV7-3|TRBJ2-7|NA
CASSLTIGGLGEQYF
TGTGCCAGCAGCTTAACCATCGGCGGTTTGGGGGAGCAGTACTTC
>NA|TRBV30|TRBJ2-7|TRBD1
CAWKRQGATYEQYF
TGTGCCTGGAAACGCCAGGGGGCCACCTACGAGCAGTACTTC
>NA|TRBV6-5|TRBJ1-1|NA
CASTKQGLNTEAFF
TGTGCCAGCACCAAACAGGGCCTTAACACTGAAGCTTTCTTT
>once|TRBV5-1|TRBJ2-5|TRBD2
CASSGTGTSGSETQYF
TGCGCCAGCAGCGGAACCGGGACTAGCGGCTCGGAGACCCAGTACTTC
>NA|TRBV6-5|TRBJ2-3|TRBD1
CASSYSGTGGRDTQYF
TGTGCCAGCAGTTACTCCGGGACAGGGGGGAGGGATACGCAGTATTTT
>NA|TRBV6-2/TRBV6-3|TRBJ1-2|NA
CASSSRLSSSGYTF
TGTGCCAGCAGTTCCAGGTTAAGTTCATCTGGCTACACCTTC
>NA|TRBV2|TRBJ2-1|TRBD2
CASSAGTRGNEQFF
TGTGCCAGCAGCGCCGGGACTAGGGGCAATGAGCAGTTCTTC
>NA|TRBV20-1|TRBJ1-2|NA
CSASAGTEYGYTF
TGCAGTGCTAGTGCCGGGACTGAGTATGGCTACACCTTC
>NA|TRBV7-9|TRBJ1-1|NA
CASTWGDSEAFF
TGTGCCAGCACCTGGGGAGACAGTGAAGCTTTCTTT
>NA|TRBV20-1|TRBJ1-1|NA
CSASGRGNTEAFF
TGCAGTGCTAGTGGCAGGGGGAACACTGAAGCTTTCTTT
>NA|TRBV3-1/TRBV3-2|TRBJ1-6|NA
CASSQAGGRVSSPLHF
TGTGCCAGCAGCCAAGCGGGAGGGAGGGTTAGTTCACCCCTCCACTTT
>NA|TRBV3-1/TRBV3-2|TRBJ1-3|NA
CASSQAWGGAGNTIYF
TGTGCCAGCAGCCAAGCCTGGGGGGGTGCTGGAAACACCATATATTTT
>NA|TRBV19|TRBJ2-3|NA
CASSIGGRATDTQYF
TGTGCCAGTAGTATAGGGGGGCGGGCCACAGATACGCAGTATTTT
>NA|TRBV15|TRBJ2-5|TRBD2
CATSRVGVRTSGVKTQYF
TGTGCCACCAGCAGAGTTGGGGTGAGGACTAGCGGGGTGAAGACCCAGTACTTC
>NA|TRBV6-5|TRBJ1-2|NA
CASRYDSLVRVGYTF
TGTGCCAGCAGGTACGATAGTCTCGTCCGGGTTGGCTACACCTTC
>NA|TRBV19|TRBJ2-2|TRBD1
CATRQGGANHGELFF
TGTGCCACCAGGCAAGGGGGCGCAAATCACGGGGAGCTGTTTTTT
>NA|TRBV5-1|TRBJ2-2|TRBD2
CASSSLAGIATGELFF
TGCGCCAGCAGCTCGTTAGCGGGGATTGCTACCGGGGAGCTGTTTTTT
>NA|TRBV12-3/TRBV12-4|TRBJ1-2|NA
CASTTQVAYGYTF
TGTGCCAGCACCACACAGGTCGCCTATGGCTACACCTTC
>NA|TRBV15|TRBJ1-2|NA
CATSRVLEADYGYTF
TGTGCCACCAGCAGAGTTCTGGAGGCTGACTATGGCTACACCTTC